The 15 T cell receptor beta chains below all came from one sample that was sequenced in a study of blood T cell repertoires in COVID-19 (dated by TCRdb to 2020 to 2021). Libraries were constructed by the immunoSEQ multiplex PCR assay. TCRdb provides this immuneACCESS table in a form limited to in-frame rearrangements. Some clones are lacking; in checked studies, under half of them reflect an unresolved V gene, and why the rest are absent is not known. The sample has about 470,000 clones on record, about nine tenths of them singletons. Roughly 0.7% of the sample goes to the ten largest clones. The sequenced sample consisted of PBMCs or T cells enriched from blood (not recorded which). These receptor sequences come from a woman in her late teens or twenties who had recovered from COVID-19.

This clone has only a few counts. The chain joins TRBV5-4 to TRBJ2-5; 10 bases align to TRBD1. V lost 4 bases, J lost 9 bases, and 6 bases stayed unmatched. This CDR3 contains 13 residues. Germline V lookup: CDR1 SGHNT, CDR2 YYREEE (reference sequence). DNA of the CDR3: TGTGCCAGCAGCCCCGGGACAGGGGCGCCCCAGTACTTC. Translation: CASSPGTGAPQYF.

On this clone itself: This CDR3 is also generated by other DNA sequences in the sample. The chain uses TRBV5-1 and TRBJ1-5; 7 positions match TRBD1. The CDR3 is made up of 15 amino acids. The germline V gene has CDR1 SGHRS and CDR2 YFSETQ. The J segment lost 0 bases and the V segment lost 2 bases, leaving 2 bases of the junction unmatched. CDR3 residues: CASSLEGASNQPQHF. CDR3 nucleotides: TGCGCCAGCAGCTTAGAGGGGGCTAGCAATCAGCCCCAGCATTTT.

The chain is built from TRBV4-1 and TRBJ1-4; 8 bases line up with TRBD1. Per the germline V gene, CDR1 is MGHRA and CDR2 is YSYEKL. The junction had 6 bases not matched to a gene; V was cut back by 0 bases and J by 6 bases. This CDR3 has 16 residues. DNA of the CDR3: TGCGCCAGCAGCCAAGATCGGTCAGGGGGCTATGAAAAACTGTTTTTT. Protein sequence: CASSQDRSGGYEKLFF.

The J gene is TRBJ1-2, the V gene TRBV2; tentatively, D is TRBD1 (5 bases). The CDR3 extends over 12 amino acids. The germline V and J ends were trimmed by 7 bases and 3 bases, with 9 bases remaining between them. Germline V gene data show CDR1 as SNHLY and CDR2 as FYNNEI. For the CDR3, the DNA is TGTGCCAGCAATGGGGGGGACTATGGCTACACCTTC. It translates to CASNGGDYGYTF.

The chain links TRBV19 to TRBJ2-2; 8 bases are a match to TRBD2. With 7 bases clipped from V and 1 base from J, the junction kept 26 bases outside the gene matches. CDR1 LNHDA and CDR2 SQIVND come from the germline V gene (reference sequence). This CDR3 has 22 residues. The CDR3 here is CASMRRGSVGVAGLQNTGELFF. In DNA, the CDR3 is TGTGCCAGTATGCGACGGGGGTCGGTGGGAGTAGCGGGGCTTCAGAACACCGGGGAGCTGTTTTTT.

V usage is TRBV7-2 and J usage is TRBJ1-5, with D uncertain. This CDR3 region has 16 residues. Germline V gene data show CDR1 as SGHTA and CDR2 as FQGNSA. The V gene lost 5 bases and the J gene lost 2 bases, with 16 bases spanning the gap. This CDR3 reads CASSPGSSFGNQPQHF. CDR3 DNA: TGTGCCAGCAGCCCAGGATCGTCGTTCGGCAATCAGCCCCAGCATTTT.

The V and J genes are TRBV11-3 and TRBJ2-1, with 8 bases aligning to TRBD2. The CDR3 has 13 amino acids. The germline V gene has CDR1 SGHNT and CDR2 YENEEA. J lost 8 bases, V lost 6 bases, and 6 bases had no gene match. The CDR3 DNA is TGTGCCAGCAGTTTCGGGGGGGCGGATGAGCAGTTCTTC. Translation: CASSFGGADEQFF. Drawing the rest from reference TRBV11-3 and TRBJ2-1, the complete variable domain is EAGVVQSPRYKIIEKKQPVAFWCNPISGHNTLYWYLQNLGQGPELLIRYENEEAVDDSQLPKDRFSAERLKGVDSTLKIQPAELGDSAVYLCASSFGGADEQFFGPGTRLTVL.

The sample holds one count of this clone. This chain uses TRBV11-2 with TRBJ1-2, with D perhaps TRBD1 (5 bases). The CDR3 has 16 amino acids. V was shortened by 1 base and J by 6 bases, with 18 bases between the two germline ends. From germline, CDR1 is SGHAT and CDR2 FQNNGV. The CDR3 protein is CASSLAGAAGFDGYTF. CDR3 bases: TGTGCCAGCAGCTTAGCTGGGGCCGCCGGTTTCGATGGCTACACCTTC.

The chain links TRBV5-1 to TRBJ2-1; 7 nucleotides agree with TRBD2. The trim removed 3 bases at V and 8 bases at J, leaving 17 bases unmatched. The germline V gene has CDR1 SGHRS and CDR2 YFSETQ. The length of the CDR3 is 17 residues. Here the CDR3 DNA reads TGCGCCAGCAGCTCGGAAATGGGGCTTGCGGGGGAGGATGAGCAGTTCTTC. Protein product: CASSSEMGLAGEDEQFF.

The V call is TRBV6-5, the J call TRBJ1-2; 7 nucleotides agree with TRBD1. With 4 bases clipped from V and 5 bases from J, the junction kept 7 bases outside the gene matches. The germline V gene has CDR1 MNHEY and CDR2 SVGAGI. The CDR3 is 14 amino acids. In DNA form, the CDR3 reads TGTGCCAGCAGTTCCGGGACAGACTCGTATGGCTACACCTTC. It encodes CASSSGTDSYGYTF.

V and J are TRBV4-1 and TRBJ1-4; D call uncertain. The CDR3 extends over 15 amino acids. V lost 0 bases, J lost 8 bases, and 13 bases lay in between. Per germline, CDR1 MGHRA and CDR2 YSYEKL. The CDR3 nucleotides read TGCGCCAGCAGCCAAGAGGGAGGGAACGGGGAAAAACTGTTTTTT. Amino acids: CASSQEGGNGEKLFF.

This CDR3 is CYRVEYEQYF. CDR3 bases: TGTTACCGGGTTGAATACGAGCAGTACTTC. The genes are TRBV28 and TRBJ2-7; no reliable D call. The V gene's germline CDR1 is MDHEN and CDR2 SYDVKM. This CDR3 contains 10 residues. The full variable domain, with the rest looked up from reference TRBV28 and TRBJ2-7, is DVKVTQSSRYLVKRTGEKVFLECVQDMDHENMFWYRQDPGLGLRLIYFSYDVKMKEKGDIPEGYSVSREKKERFSLILESASTNQTSMYLCYRVEYEQYFGPGTRLTVT.

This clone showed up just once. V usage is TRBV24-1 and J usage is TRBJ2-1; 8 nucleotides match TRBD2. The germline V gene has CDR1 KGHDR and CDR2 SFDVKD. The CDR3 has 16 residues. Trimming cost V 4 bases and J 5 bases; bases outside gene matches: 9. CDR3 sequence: CATSDPSGGIHNEQFF. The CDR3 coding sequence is TGTGCCACCAGTGACCCGAGCGGGGGTATTCACAATGAGCAGTTCTTC.

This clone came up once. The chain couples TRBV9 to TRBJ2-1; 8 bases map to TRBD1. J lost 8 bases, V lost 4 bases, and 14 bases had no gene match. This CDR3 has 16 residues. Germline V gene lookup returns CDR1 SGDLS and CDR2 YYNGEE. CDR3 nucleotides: TGTGCCAGCAGCCCGAGAAGGGCAGGGGGCTTAGATGAGCAGTTCTTC. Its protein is CASSPRRAGGLDEQFF.

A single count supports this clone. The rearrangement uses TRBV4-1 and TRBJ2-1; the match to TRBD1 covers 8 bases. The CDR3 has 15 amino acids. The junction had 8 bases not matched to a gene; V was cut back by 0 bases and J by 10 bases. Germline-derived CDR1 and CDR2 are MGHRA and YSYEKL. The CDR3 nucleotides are TGCGCCAGCAGCCAAGATCACCTAGCAGGGGGCGAGCAGTTCTTC. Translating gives CASSQDHLAGGEQFF.